Detailed here is one TCR beta chain. The PCR ran on 60 Vbeta and 13 Jbeta primers. Using immunoSEQ multiplex PCR, the repertoire was profiled, and TCRdb retains in-frame clones only, with some absent. The repertoire holds tens of thousands of clones, with around three quarters as singletons. The record originates from a study of cytomegalovirus exposure and HLA in healthy donors. Per germline, CDR1 MNHEY and CDR2 SVGAGI. The V segment lost 6 bases and the J segment 1 base; nucleotides outside the gene matches: 5. The CDR3 spans 14 residues. V usage is TRBV6-5 and J usage is TRBJ2-7, with 8 bases fitting TRBD2. The clonotype was recovered from a female donor in good health and CMV-seronegative. Sequencing input: PBMCs. The CDR3: CASRAAGVSYEQYF. The CDR3 nucleotides are TGTGCCAGCAGGGCAGCGGGGGTTTCCTACGAGCAGTACTTC.